The sequence of this T cell receptor (beta chain) was determined in a study of technical replicates of blood from four donors. Profiling relied on immunoSEQ multiplex PCR, and the TCRdb table lists in-frame clones only, not all of them. The top ten hold around 3.9% of the sample, which has 55,000 to 75,000 clones, 91% seen once. V was pared by 8 bases and J by 2 bases, with 19 bases between. The CDR3 is 16 amino acids. Looked up from germline, CDR1 is LNHDA and CDR2 is SQIVND (reference sequence). Sequencing was performed on PBMCs. The TCR originated in a human donor in good health. Some clones in this sample may be carry-over from other donors' samples. The chain carries TRBV19 and TRBJ1-3; D is unclear. CDR3 sequence (DNA): TGTGCCAGTTCTTCCTCAGGATCAAACACTGGAAACACCATATATTTT. Amino acids: CASSSSGSNTGNTIYF. The whole variable domain, filled in from reference TRBV19 and TRBJ1-3, reads DGGITQSPKYLFRKEGQNVTLSCEQNLNHDAMYWYRQDPGQGLRLIYYSQIVNDFQKGDIAEGYSVSREKKESFPLTVTSAQKNPTAFYLCASSSSGSNTGNTIYFGEGSWLTVV.